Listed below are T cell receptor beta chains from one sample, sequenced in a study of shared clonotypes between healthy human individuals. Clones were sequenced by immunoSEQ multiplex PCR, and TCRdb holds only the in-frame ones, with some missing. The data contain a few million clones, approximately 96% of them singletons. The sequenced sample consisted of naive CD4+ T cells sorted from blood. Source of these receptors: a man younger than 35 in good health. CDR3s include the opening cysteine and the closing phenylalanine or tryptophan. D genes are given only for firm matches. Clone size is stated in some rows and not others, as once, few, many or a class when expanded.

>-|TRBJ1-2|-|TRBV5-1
TGCGCCAGCAGCATGCAAGGGACCGACTATGGCTACACCTTC
CASSMQGTDYGYTF
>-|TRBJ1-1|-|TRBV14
TGTGCCAGCAGCCAAGTAGGAGGCAGGGTGAACACTGAAGCTTTCTTT
CASSQVGGRVNTEAFF
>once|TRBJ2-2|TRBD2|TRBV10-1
TGCGCCAGCAGTCCGCAGAGCCCCTCCGGGACTAGCGGATACACCGGGGAGCTGTTTTTT
CASSPQSPSGTSGYTGELFF
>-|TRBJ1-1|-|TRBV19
TGTGCCAGTAGCCATAAAATCGGGGGGGGCGATGAAGCTTTCTTT
CASSHKIGGGDEAFF
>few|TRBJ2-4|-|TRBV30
TGTGCCTGGGGACAGAAAATAGCCAAAAACATTCAGTACTTC
CAWGQKIAKNIQYF
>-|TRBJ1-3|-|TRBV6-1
TGTGCCAGCAGTGATGTGGGGTTCGGAAACACCATATATTTT
CASSDVGFGNTIYF
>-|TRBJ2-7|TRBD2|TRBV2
TGTGCCAGCAGTTCGCGTGGGACTAGCGGGAGCAGGATGGTCGAGCAGTACTTC
CASSSRGTSGSRMVEQYF
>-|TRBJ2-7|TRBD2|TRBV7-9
TGTGCCAGCAGCCACGGACTAGCGGGAGGTCGCTACGAGCAGTACTTC
CASSHGLAGGRYEQYF
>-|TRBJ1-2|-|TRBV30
TGTGCCGGTTCAGAGACGGGTGATTATGGCTACACCTTC
CAGSETGDYGYTF
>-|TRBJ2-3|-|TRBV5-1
TGCGCCAGCAGCTCGGGGACCGAAACAGATACGCAGTATTTT
CASSSGTETDTQYF
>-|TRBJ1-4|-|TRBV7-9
TGTGCCAGTCACAGGGTGGAGGGTGAAAAACTGTTTTTT
CASHRVEGEKLFF
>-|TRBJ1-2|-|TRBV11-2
TGTGCCAGCAGCTTACAGGGGCCCTATGGCTACACCTTC
CASSLQGPYGYTF
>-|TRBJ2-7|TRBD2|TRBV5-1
TGCGCCAGCAGCTTGGGTGCGGGAGCACTCTACGAGCAGTACTTC
CASSLGAGALYEQYF
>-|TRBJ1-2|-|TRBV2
TGTGCCAGCAGTGAATTTAGCCCGGCGGGGGGCGGCTACACCTTC
CASSEFSPAGGGYTF
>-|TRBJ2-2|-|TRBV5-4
TGTGCCAGCAGCCGGCCCCCCTCCGGGGAGCTGTTTTTT
CASSRPPSGELFF
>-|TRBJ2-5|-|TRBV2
TGTGCCAGCAGGGCTTACGAGACCCAGTACTTC
CASRAYETQYF
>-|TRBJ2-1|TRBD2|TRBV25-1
TGTGCCAGCAGTGGCGGGGGGGCGCCCTACAATGAGCAGTTCTTC
CASSGGGAPYNEQFF
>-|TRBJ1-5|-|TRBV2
TGTGCCAGCACTTTGACCAGAGATAGCAATCAGCCCCAGCATTTT
CASTLTRDSNQPQHF
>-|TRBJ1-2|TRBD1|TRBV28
TGTGCTGGACAGGGGGCGCAATATGGCTACACCTTC
CAGQGAQYGYTF
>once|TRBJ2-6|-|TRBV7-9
TGTGCCAGCAGCACTAGCCGAGGGGGAGCCTCTGGGGCCAACGTCCTGACTTTC
CASSTSRGGASGANVLTF
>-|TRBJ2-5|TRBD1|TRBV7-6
TGTGCCAGCAGCTTAGATGGACAGGCAGGGGAGACCCAGTACTTC
CASSLDGQAGETQYF
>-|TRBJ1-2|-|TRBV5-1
TGCGCCAGCAGCTTGATTAGCCCGGACTATGGCTACACCTTC
CASSLISPDYGYTF
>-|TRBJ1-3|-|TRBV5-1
TGCGCCAGCAGCTTGGTAGGGTCTGGAAACACCATATATTTT
CASSLVGSGNTIYF
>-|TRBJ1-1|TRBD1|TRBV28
TGTGCCAGCAGTTTGATCGGACAGGGGATTAGTAGGAACACTGAAGCTTTCTTT
CASSLIGQGISRNTEAFF
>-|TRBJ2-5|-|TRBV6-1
TGTGCCAGCAGTGAAGCAAGAGAGACCCAGTACTTC
CASSEARETQYF
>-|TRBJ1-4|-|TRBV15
TGTGCCACCACCTCCCGAACCGTTAATGAAAAACTGTTTTTT
CATTSRTVNEKLFF
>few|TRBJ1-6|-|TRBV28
TGTGCCAGCAGCGTCAAGGGACTTGGGCATTCACCCCTCCACTTT
CASSVKGLGHSPLHF
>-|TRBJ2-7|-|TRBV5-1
TGCGCCAGCAGCTTGTCTACGGAAAGCTCCTACGAGCAGTACTTC
CASSLSTESSYEQYF
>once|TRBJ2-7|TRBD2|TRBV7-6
TGTGCCAGCAGCTTTGAATTTAGCGGGAGTCGGTACGAGCAGTACTTC
CASSFEFSGSRYEQYF
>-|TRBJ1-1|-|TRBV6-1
TGTGCCAGCAGTGAACTACAAGCGAACACTGAAGCTTTCTTT
CASSELQANTEAFF
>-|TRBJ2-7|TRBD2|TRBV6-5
TGTGCCAGCAGCCGGGTAGCGGGAGCCCTAGGCGAGCAGTACTTC
CASSRVAGALGEQYF
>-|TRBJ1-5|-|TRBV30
TGTGCCTGGAGTGGGCCAGGGAACAATCAGCCCCAGCATTTT
CAWSGPGNNQPQHF
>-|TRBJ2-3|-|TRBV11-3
TGTGCCAGCAGCTCCCTTAGGGGGGATACGCAGTATTTT
CASSSLRGDTQYF
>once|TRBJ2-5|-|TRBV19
TGTGCCAGTAGTACGACAGTCGGCGGCTGGACCCAGTACTTC
CASSTTVGGWTQYF
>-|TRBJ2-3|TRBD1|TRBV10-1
TGCGCCAGCAGTGCCCGGGACAGCGGAGTGGGTACGCAGTATTTT
CASSARDSGVGTQYF
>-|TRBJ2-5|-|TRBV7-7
TGTGCTAGCAGCCCGGGGGCGCGGGGGCTGGAGACCCAGTACTTC
CASSPGARGLETQYF
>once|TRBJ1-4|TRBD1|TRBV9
TGTGCCAGCAGCGCTCCCGGGACAGGGGTTGAAAAACTGTTTTTT
CASSAPGTGVEKLFF
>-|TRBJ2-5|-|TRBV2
TGTGCCAGGGAAGCGGTCCCTCAAGAGACCCAGTACTTC
CAREAVPQETQYF
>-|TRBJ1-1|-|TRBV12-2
TGTGCAAGTCGCTTAGCAACCAGGGACAGGGAGGACACTGAAGCTTTCTTT
CASRLATRDREDTEAFF
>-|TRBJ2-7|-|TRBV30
TGTGCCTGGAGCCGCTCCCGACAGGCGCACGGGCAGTACTTC
CAWSRSRQAHGQYF
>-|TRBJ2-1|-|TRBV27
TGTGCCATACTGCGCCGGCACAATGAGCAGTTCTTC
CAILRRHNEQFF
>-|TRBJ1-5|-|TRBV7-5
TGTGCCAGAAGCCTCGGACAGGGGCCCGTCTATAGCAATCAGCCCCAGCATTTT
CARSLGQGPVYSNQPQHF